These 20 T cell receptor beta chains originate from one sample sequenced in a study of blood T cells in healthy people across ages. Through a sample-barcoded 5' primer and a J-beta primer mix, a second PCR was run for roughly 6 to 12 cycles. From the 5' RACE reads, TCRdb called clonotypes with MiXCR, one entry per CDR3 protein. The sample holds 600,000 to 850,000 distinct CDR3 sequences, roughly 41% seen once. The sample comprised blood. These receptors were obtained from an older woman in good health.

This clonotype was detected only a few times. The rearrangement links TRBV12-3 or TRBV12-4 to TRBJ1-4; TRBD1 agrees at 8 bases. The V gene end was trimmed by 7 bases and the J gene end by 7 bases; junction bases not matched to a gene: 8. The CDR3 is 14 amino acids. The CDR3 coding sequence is TGTGCCAGCACCCTCGGACAGGGTGGTGAAAAACTGTTTTTT. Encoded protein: CASTLGQGGEKLFF.

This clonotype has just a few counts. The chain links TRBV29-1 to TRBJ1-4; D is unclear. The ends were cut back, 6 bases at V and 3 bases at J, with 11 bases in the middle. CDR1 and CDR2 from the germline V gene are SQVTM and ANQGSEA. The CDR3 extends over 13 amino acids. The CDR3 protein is CSVTVAANEKLFF. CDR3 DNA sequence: TGCAGCGTCACCGTGGCAGCTAATGAAAAACTGTTTTTT.

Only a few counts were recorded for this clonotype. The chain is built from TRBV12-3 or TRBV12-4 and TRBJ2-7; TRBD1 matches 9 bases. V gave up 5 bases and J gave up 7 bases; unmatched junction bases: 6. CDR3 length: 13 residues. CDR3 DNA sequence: TGTGCCAGCAGTGCGGACAGGGGCATAGAGCAGTACTTC. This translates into CASSADRGIEQYF.

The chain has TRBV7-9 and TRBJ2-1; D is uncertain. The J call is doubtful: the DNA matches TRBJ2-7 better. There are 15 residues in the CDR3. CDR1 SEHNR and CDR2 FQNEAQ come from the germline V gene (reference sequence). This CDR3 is CASNLRVGPSSEQYF. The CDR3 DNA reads TGTGCCAGCAACCTACGGGTCGGCCCCTCTAGTGAGCAGTACTTC.

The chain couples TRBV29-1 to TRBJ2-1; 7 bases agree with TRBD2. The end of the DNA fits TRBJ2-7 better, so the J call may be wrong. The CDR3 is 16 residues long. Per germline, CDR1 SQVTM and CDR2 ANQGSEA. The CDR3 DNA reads TGCAGCGTTGGGGTCTTCCTAGCGGACTCCTACAATGAGCAGTACTTC. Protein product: CSVGVFLADSYNEQYF.

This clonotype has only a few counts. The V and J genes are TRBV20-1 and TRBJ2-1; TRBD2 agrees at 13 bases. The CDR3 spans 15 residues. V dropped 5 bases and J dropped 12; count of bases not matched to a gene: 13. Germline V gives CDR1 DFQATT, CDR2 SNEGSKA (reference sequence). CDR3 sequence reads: CSARFGLAGERGQFF. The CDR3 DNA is TGCAGTGCTCGCTTCGGACTAGCGGGAGAACGGGGGCAGTTCTTC.

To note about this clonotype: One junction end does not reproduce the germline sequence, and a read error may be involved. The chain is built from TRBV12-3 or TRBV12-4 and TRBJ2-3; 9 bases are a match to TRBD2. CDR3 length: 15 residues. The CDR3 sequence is CASTETSGRTDAQYF. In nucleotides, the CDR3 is TGTGCCAGCACTGAGACTAGCGGACGAACAGATGCGCAGTATTTT.

The CDR3 sequence is CSARDFFGTGAMNTEAFF. DNA of the CDR3: TGCAGTGCTAGAGATTTCTTCGGGACAGGGGCGATGAACACTGAAGCTTTCTTT. The gene calls are TRBV20-1 and TRBJ1-1; 10 positions agree with TRBD1. The CDR3 loop spans 18 amino acids. Trimming cost V 0 bases and J 0 bases; bases outside gene matches: 10. The germline V gene has CDR1 DFQATT and CDR2 SNEGSKA (reference sequence).

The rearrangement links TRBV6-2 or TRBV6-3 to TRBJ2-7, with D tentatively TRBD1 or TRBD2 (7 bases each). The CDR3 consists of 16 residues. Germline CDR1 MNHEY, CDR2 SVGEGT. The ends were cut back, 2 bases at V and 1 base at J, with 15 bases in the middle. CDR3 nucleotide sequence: TGTGCCAGCAGTTACCCATCCCAGGGGGGGTCCTACGAGCAGTACTTC. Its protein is CASSYPSQGGSYEQYF.

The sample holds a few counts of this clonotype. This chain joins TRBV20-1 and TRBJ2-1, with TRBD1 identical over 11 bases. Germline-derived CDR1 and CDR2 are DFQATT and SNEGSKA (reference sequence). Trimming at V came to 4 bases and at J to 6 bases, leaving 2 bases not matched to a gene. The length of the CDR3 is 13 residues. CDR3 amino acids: CSAIGTGGNEQFF. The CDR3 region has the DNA TGCAGTGCTATCGGGACAGGGGGCAATGAGCAGTTCTTC.

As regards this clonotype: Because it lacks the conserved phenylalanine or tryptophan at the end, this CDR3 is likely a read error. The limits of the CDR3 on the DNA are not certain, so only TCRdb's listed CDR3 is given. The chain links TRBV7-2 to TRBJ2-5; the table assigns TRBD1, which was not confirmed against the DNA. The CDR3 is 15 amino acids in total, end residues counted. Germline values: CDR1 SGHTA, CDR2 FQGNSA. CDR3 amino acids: CASSPGTEDGYTFGS.

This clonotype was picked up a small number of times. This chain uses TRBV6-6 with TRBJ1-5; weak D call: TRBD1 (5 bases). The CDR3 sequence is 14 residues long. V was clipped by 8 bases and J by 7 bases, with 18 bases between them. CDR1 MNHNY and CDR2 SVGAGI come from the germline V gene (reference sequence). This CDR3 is CASLSARAGQPQHF. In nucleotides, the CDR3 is TGTGCCAGCCTCTCTGCCAGGGCAGGACAGCCCCAGCATTTT.

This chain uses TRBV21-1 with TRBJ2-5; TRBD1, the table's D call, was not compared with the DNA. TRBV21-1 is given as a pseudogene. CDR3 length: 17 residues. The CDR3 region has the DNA TGTGCCAGCACCGAAAACCGTATACAGGGGGGACAAGAGACCCAGTACTTC. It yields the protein CASTENRIQGGQETQYF.

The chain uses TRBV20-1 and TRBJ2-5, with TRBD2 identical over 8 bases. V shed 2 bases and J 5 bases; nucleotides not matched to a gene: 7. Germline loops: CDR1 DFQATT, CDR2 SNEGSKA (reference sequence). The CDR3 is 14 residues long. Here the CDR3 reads CSARNSGGGETQYF. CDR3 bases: TGCAGTGCTAGAAACAGCGGGGGCGGGGAGACCCAGTACTTC.

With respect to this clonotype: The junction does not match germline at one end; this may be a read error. The CDR3: CSAGGGLGSYGHTF. The CDR3 DNA reads TGCAGTGCAGGCGGGGGGTTAGGAAGCTATGGCCACACCTTC. The rearrangement joins TRBV20-1 to TRBJ1-2; D might be TRBD1 (5 bases). This CDR3 contains 14 residues. CDR1 is DFQATT and CDR2 is SNEGSKA in the germline V gene (reference sequence).

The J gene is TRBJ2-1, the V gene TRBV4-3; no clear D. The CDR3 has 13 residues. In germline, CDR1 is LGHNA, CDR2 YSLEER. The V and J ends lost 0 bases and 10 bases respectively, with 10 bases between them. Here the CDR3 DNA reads TGCGCCAGCAGCCAAGATCGCGCTCGGGAGCAGTTCTTC. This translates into CASSQDRAREQFF.

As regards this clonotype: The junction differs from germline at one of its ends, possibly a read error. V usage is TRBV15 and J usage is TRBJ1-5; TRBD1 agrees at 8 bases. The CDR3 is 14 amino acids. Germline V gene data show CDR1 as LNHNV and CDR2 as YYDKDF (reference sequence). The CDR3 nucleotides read TGTGCCACCAGCGGCGCAGGGGGCAAACAGCCCCAGCATTTT. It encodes CATSGAGGKQPQHF.

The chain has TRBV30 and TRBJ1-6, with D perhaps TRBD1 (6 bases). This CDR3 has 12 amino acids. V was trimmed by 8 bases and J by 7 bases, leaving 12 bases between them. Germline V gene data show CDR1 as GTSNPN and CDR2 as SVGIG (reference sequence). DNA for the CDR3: TGTGCCATACGGGGGGCGAATTCACCCCTCCACTTT. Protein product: CAIRGANSPLHF. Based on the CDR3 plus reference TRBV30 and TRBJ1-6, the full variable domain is SQTIHQWPATLVQPVGSPLSLECTVEGTSNPNLYWYRQAAGRGLQLLFYSVGIGQISSEVPQNLSASRPQDRQFILSSKKLLLSDSGFYLCAIRGANSPLHFGNGTRLTVT.

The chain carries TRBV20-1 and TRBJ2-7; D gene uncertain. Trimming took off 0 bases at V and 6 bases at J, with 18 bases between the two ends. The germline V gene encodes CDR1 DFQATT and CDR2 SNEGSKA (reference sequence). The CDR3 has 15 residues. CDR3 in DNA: TGCAGTGCTAGAGATCAGGTTAGCAAGTTTCTCGAGCAGTACTTC. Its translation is CSARDQVSKFLEQYF.

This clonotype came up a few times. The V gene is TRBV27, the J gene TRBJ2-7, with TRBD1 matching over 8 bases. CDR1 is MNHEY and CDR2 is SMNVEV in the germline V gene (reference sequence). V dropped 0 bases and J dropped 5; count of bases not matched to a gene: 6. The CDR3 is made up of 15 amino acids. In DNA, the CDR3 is TGTGCCAGCAGTTTATCTGGACAGGGAGTCAACGAGCAGTACTTC. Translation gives CASSLSGQGVNEQYF.